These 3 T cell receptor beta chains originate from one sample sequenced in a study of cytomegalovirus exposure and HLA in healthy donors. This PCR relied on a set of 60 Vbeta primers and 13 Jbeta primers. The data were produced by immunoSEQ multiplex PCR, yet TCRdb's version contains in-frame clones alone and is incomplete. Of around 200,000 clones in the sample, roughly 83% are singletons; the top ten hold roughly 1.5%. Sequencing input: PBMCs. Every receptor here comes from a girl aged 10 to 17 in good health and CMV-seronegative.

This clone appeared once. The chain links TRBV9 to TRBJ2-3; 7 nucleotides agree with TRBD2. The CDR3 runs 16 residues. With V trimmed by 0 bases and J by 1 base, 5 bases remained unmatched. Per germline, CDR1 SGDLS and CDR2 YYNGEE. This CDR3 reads CASSVGDYLRTDTQYF. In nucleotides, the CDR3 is TGTGCCAGCAGCGTAGGGGACTACCTACGCACAGATACGCAGTATTTT. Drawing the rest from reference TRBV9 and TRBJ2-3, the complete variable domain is DSGVTQTPKHLITATGQRVTLRCSPRSGDLSVYWYQQSLDQGLQFLIQYYNGEERAKGNILERFSAQQFPDLHSELNLSSLELGDSALYFCASSVGDYLRTDTQYFGPGTRLTVL.

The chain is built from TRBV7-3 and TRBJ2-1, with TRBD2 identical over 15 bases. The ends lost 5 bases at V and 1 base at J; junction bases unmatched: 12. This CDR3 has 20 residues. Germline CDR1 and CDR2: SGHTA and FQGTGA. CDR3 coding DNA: TGTGCCAGCAGCCTACAAGGACTAGCGGGGGGGCCGAGGTCCTACAATGAGCAGTTCTTC. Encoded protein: CASSLQGLAGGPRSYNEQFF.

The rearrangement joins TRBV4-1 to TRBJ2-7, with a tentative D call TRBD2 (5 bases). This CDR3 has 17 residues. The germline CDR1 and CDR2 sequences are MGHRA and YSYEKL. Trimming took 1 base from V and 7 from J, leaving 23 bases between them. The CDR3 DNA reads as TGCGCCAGCAGCCAAGGGGCACATGCGCGGGCCGCCCTGGAGCAGTACTTC. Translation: CASSQGAHARAALEQYF.